Reported below is one T cell receptor beta chain. These data come from a study of T cells in Graves' hyperthyroidism and ophthalmopathy. Germline CDR1 reads SGHTA; CDR2 reads FQGNSA. Unmatched junction bases numbered 11, after V lost 4 bases and J lost 3 bases. The CDR3 has 17 amino acids. Amplification targeted TCR beta CDR3 regions from RNA transcripts. HTBI primers drove first-round RT-PCR of the TCR CDR3. TCRdb called the multiplex PCR reads again in MiXCR, with one record for every CDR3 protein. The sample includes 700,000 or so distinct CDR3 sequences, around 15% of them seen just once. The source material was blood. This TCR came from a man younger than 30 with Graves' hyperthyroidism. This rearrangement joins TRBV7-2 to TRBJ1-5; 8 bases are shared with TRBD1. As DNA, the CDR3 is TGTGCCAGCAGCTATTATCCGGGACAGGCTATCAATCAGCCCCAGCATTTT. Translated: CASSYYPGQAINQPQHF.